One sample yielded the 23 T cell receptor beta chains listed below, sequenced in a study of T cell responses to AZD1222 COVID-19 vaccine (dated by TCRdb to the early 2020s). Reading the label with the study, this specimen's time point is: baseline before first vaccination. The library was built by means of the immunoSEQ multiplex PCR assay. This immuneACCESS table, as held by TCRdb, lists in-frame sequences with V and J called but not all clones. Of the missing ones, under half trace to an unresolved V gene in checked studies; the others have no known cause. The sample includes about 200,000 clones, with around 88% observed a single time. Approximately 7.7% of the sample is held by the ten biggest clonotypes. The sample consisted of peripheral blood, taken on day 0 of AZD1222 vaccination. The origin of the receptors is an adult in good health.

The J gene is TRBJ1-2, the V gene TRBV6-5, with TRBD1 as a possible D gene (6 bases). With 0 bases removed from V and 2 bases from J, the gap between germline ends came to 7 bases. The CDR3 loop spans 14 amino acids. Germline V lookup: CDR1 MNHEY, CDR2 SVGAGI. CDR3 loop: CASSYSGANYGYTF. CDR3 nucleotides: TGTGCCAGCAGTTACTCGGGGGCCAACTATGGCTACACCTTC.

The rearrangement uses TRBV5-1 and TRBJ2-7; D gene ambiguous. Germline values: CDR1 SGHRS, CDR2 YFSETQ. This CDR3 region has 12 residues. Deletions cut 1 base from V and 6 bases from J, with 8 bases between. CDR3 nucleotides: TGCGCCAGCAGCTTGCAAGGGTCCGAGCAGTACTTC. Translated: CASSLQGSEQYF.

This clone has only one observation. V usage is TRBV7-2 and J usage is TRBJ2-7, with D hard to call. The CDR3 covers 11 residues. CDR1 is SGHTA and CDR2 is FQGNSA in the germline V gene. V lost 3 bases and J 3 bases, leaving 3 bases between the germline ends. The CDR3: CASSFNYEQYF. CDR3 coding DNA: TGTGCCAGCAGCTTTAACTACGAGCAGTACTTC.

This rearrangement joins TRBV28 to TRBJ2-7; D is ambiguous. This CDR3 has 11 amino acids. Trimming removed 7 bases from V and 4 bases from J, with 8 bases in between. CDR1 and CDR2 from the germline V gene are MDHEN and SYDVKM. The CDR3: CASTRMYEQYF. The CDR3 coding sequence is TGTGCCAGCACCAGAATGTACGAGCAGTACTTC.

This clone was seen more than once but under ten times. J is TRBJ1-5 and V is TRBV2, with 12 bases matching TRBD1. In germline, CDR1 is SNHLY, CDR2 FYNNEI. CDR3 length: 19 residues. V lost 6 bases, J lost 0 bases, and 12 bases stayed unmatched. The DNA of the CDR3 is TGTGCCAGCAGGGCCTCCGGGACAGGGGGCTTTTATAGCAATCAGCCCCAGCATTTT. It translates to CASRASGTGGFYSNQPQHF. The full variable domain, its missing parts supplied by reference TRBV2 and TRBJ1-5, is EPEVTQTPSHQVTQMGQEVILRCVPISNHLYFYWYRQILGQKVEFLVSFYNNEISEKSEIFDDQFSVERPDGSNFTLKIRSTKLEDSAMYFCASRASGTGGFYSNQPQHFGDGTRLSIL.

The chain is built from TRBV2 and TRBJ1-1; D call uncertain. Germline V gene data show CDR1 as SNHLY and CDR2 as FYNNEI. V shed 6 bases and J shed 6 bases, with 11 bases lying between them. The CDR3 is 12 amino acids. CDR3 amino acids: CASRAYVPEAFF. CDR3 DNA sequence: TGTGCCAGCAGGGCCTACGTACCTGAAGCTTTCTTT. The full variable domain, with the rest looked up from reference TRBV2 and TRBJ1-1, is EPEVTQTPSHQVTQMGQEVILRCVPISNHLYFYWYRQILGQKVEFLVSFYNNEISEKSEIFDDQFSVERPDGSNFTLKIRSTKLEDSAMYFCASRAYVPEAFFGQGTRLTVV.

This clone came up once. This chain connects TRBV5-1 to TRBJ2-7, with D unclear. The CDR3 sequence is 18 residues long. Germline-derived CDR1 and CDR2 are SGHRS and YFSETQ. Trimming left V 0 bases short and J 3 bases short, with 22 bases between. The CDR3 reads CASSLGFHLEYTGYEQYF. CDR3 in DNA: TGCGCCAGCAGCTTGGGATTTCACCTAGAATACACCGGCTACGAGCAGTACTTC.

The CDR3 nucleotides are TGTGCCAGCAGCTTAGGCGGGGGATTCTCCTACGAGCAGTACTTC. Translating gives CASSLGGGFSYEQYF. The gene calls are TRBV7-9 and TRBJ2-7; 7 nucleotides match TRBD2. V was pared by 1 base and J by 0 bases, with 3 bases of the junction left unmatched. This CDR3 has 15 residues. The germline CDR1 and CDR2 sequences are SEHNR and FQNEAQ (reference sequence).

The CDR3: CASSVDWGWETQYF. The CDR3 DNA reads as TGTGCCAGCAGCGTAGATTGGGGCTGGGAGACCCAGTACTTC. The gene calls are TRBV9 and TRBJ2-5; D is possibly TRBD1 (5 bases). Germline V lookup: CDR1 SGDLS, CDR2 YYNGEE. The CDR3 sequence is 14 residues long. V lost 0 bases and J lost 5, with 11 bases in between.

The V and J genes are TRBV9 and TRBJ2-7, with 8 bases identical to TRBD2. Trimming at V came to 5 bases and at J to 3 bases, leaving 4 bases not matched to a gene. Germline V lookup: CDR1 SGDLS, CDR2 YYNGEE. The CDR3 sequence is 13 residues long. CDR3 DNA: TGTGCCAGCAGTCCGGGACTAGACTACGAGCAGTACTTC. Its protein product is CASSPGLDYEQYF.

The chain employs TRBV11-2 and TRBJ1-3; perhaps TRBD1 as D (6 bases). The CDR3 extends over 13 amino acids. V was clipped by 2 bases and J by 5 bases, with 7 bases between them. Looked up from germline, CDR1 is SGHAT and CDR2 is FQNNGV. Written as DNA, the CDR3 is TGTGCCAGCAGCTTAAGGGACAGAAACACCATATATTTT. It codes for CASSLRDRNTIYF.

The DNA for the CDR3 is TGTGCCAGCAGTCAATTCGGACAGCGGAACACCGGGGAGCTGTTTTTT. This encodes CASSQFGQRNTGELFF. The V and J genes are TRBV7-9 and TRBJ2-2; D possibly corresponds to TRBD1 (6 bases). V shed 6 bases and J shed 1 base, with 15 bases lying between them. CDR1 is SEHNR, CDR2 FQNEAQ, per germline (reference sequence). The CDR3 sequence is 16 residues long.

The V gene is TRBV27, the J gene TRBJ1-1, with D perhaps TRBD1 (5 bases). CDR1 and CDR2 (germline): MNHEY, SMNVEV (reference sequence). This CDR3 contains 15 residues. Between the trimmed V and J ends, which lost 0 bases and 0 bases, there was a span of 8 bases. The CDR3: CASSLSGALNTEAFF. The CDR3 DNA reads TGTGCCAGCAGTTTATCAGGGGCATTGAACACTGAAGCTTTCTTT.

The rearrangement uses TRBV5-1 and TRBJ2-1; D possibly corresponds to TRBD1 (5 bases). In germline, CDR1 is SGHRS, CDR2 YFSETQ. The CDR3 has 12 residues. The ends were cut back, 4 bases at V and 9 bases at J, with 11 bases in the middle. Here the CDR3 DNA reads TGCGCCAGCAGCCCGCGACAGAGTGAGCAGTTCTTC. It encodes CASSPRQSEQFF.

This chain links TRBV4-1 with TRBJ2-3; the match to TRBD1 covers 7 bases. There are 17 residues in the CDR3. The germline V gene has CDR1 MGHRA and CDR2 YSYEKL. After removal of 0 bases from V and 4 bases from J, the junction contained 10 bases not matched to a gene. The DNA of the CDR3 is TGCGCCAGCAGCCAAGATCCCCCGGGACAGACTTCAGATACGCAGTATTTT. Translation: CASSQDPPGQTSDTQYF.

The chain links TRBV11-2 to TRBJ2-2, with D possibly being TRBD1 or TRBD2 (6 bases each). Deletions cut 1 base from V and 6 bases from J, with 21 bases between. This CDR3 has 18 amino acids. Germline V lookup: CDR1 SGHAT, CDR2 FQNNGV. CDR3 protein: CASSLGIRGRVPPGELFF. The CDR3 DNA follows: TGTGCCAGCAGCTTAGGTATCCGGGGGCGCGTCCCGCCCGGGGAGCTGTTTTTT.

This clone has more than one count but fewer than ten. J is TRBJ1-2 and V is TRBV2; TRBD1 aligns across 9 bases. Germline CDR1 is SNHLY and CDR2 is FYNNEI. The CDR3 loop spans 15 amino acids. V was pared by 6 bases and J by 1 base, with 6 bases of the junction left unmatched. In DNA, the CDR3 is TGTGCCAGCAGGGAATGGACAGGGGATAACTATGGCTACACCTTC. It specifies CASREWTGDNYGYTF.

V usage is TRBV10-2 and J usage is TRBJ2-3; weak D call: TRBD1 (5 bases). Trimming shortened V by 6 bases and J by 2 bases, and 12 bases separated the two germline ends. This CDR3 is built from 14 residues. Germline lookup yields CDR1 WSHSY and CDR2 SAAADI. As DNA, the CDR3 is TGCGCCAGCAGCCCTAGGGGTCACACAGATACGCAGTATTTT. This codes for CASSPRGHTDTQYF.

CDR3 in DNA: TGTGCCAGCAGTAACACAGACTATTCACCCCTCCACTTT. Translating it yields CASSNTDYSPLHF. V gene TRBV14 combines with J gene TRBJ1-6; D ambiguous. The V end was cut by 6 bases, the J end by 8 bases, with 11 bases between. From germline, CDR1 is SGHDN and CDR2 FVKESK. The CDR3 sequence is 13 residues long.

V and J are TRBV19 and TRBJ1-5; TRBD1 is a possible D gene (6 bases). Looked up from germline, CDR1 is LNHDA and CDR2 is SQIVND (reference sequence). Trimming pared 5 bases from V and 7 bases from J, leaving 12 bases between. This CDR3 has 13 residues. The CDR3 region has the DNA TGTGCCAGTAGTGTCTCAGGGGAGCAGCCCCAGCATTTT. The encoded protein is CASSVSGEQPQHF.

As DNA, the CDR3 is TGTGCCAGCAGCCCGGGACTCCGAAATGAAAAACTGTTTTTT. It is translated as CASSPGLRNEKLFF. The gene calls are TRBV4-2 and TRBJ1-4, with a weak D call TRBD1 (5 bases). V lost 4 bases and J lost 5, with 11 bases in between. The CDR3 has 14 amino acids. The germline V gene encodes CDR1 LGHNA and CDR2 YNFKEQ.

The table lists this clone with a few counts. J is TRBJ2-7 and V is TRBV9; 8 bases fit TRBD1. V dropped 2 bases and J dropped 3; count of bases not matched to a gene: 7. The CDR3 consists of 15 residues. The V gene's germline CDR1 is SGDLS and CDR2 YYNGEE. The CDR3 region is CASSVSPGGGYEQYF. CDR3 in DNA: TGTGCCAGCAGCGTTTCCCCAGGGGGCGGCTACGAGCAGTACTTC.

The CDR3 bases are TGCGCCAGCAGTGAGTCGTTCGGCGGACTAGCGGGGGATAACCAAGAGACCCAGTACTTC. Translating gives CASSESFGGLAGDNQETQYF. This chain uses TRBV10-2 with TRBJ2-5; the match to TRBD2 covers 13 bases. The V gene's germline CDR1 is WSHSY and CDR2 SAAADI. The CDR3 loop spans 20 amino acids. V lost 0 bases and J lost 0; bases outside the gene matches: 10.